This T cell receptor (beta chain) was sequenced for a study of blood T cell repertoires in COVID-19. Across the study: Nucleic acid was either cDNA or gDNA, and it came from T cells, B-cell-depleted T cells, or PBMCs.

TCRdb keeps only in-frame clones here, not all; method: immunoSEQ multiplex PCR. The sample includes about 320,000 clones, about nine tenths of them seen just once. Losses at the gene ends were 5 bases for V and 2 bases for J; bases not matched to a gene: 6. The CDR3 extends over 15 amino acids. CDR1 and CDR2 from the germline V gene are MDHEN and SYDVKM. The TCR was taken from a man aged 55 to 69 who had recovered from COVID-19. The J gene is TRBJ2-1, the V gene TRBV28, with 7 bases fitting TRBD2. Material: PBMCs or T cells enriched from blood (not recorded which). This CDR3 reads CASSISAGPYNEQFF. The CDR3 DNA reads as TGTGCCAGCAGTATCTCAGCGGGACCCTACAATGAGCAGTTCTTC.